These 5 T cell receptor beta chains were sequenced from one sample in a study of tumor-infiltrating lymphocytes in primary liver carcinoma listed by TCRdb under 2017. Without any cell sorting, total RNA and DNA were co-extracted from approximately 22-30 mg of bulk tissue using the AllPrep DNA/RNA mini kit. The sample was run on an Illumina HiSeq 2500. Using a constant-region primer and ProtoScript II reverse transcriptase, TCRbeta-specific cDNA was reverse-transcribed from roughly 500 ng total RNA. TCRbeta libraries were built with three nested multiplex PCR rounds, a slightly modified ARM-PCR procedure. Each of the first two PCR rounds ran for around 10 cycles using multiplex TRBV1-TRBV30 forward primers together with a Cbeta reverse primer. TCRdb cleaned the public reads at Q25 with fastp, built clones with MiXCR and kept in-frame beta chains. Entries are consolidated by CDR3 protein sequence, retaining the most common genes and DNA. The sample contains about 200,000 distinct CDR3 sequences, about 82% of them found a single time. In total, the top ten clones hold less than 20% of the sample.

The sequenced sample consisted of tumor tissue from primary liver carcinoma. The source is a man aged 40-49 years with primary liver carcinoma and hepatitis B virus infection.

The gene calls are TRBV11-2 and TRBJ1-6; TRBD1 matches at 8 bases. Germline CDR1 reads SGHAT; CDR2 reads FQNNGV. The CDR3 consists of 15 residues. V trimming: 5 bases; J trimming: 11 bases; junction bases outside the gene matches: 11. The CDR3 DNA reads TGTGCCAGCAGCCGCGAGGACAGGGCTTATCCACCCCTCCACTTT. It specifies CASSREDRAYPPLHF.

The chain is built from TRBV6-2 or TRBV6-3 and TRBJ1-1, with a weak D call TRBD1 (6 bases). The germline CDR1 and CDR2 sequences are MNHEY and SVGEGT. The length of the CDR3 is 16 residues. The V end was cut by 0 bases, the J end by 9 bases, with 20 bases between. CDR3 residues: CASSYSPYRAGTKAFF. CDR3 in DNA: TGTGCCAGCAGTTACTCACCTTACAGGGCGGGGACTAAAGCTTTCTTT.

As concerns this clonotype: The junction departs from germline at one end; a sequencing error may be responsible. The genes are TRBV29-1 and TRBJ1-3; D is undetermined. CDR1 is SQVTM, CDR2 ANQGSEA, per germline. The CDR3 runs to 13 residues. CDR3 nucleotides: TGCAGCGCCGAGAGGGAGGCTGGAAACGCCATATATTTC. It codes for CSAEREAGNAIYF.

V and J are TRBV25-1 and TRBJ2-2, with D unclear. The CDR3 spans 12 residues. Germline assignment: CDR1 MGHDK and CDR2 SYGVNS. CDR3 bases: TGTACCTGTGGGTGCAGAGCCGGGGAGCTGTTTTTT. Its protein product is CTCGCRAGELFF. Filled out from reference TRBV25-1 and TRBJ2-2, the complete variable domain reads EADIYQTPRYLVIGTGKKITLECSQTMGHDKMYWYQQDPGMELHLIHYSYGVNSTEKGDLSSESTVSRIRTEHFPLTLESARPSHTSQYLCTCGCRAGELFFGEGSRLTVL.

The chain couples TRBV4-1 to TRBJ2-7, with a tentative D call TRBD2 (6 bases). The CDR3 loop spans 15 amino acids. V was shortened by 11 bases and J by 9 bases, with 29 bases between the two germline ends. Germline assignment: CDR1 MGHRA and CDR2 YSYEKL. This chain's CDR3 is CACGQDKTLAMAQYF. The DNA of the CDR3 is TGCGCCTGCGGCCAAGATAAGACACTAGCCATGGCGCAGTACTTC.